This TCR beta chain was documented in a study of T cell responses to AZD1222 COVID-19 vaccine. Germline CDR1 reads LGHNA; CDR2 reads YSLEER. CDR3 length: 14 residues. V lost 1 base to trimming and J lost 2 bases, with 8 bases between them. This clone was seen a few times. Its specificity is unknown. Study-level results: Females made up more of the donors, who were largely white British, and clonal diversity may have come out too low.

TCRdb's copy holds only in-frame clones and misses some; the assay was immunoSEQ multiplex PCR. The sample carries just over 90,000 clones, 80% to 90% recorded once. Sample: peripheral blood, taken 28 days after the second AZD1222 dose. V is TRBV4-3 and J is TRBJ1-1; D is uncertain. This sequence originates from an adult who received the AZD1222 COVID-19 vaccine. The CDR3 protein is CASSQVVSNTEAFF. The CDR3 bases are TGCGCCAGCAGCCAAGTTGTGTCCAACACTGAAGCTTTCTTT.